This T cell receptor (beta chain) was sequenced for a study of cytomegalovirus exposure and HLA in healthy donors. In the PCR, 60 Vbeta and 13 Jbeta primers were used. TCRdb's table, derived via immunoSEQ multiplex PCR, lists solely in-frame clones and lacks some. The sample gives 150,000 to 200,000 clones, about 83% of which show up once; about 5.6% is in the top ten. This CDR3 is built from 16 residues. From germline, CDR1 is SGDLS and CDR2 YYNGEE. The ends lost 3 bases at V and 5 bases at J; junction bases unmatched: 10. Sequencing was carried out using PBMCs. V and J are TRBV9 and TRBJ2-1; 8 nucleotides agree with TRBD2. This clonotype was obtained from a woman aged 30 to 39 in good health and CMV-seropositive. The CDR3 reads CASSAHSAGENNEQFF. DNA for the CDR3: TGTGCCAGCAGCGCCCACTCAGCGGGGGAGAACAATGAGCAGTTCTTC.